Described below is a single T cell receptor (beta chain) sequence and its context. The data were obtained in a study of control samples from healthy donors and cancer patients. V shed 2 bases and J shed 8 bases, with 12 bases lying between them. The CDR3 sequence is 13 residues long. CDR1 is MDHEN and CDR2 is SYDVKM in the germline V gene. The assay was immunoSEQ multiplex PCR, and TCRdb's table has in-frame clones only and misses some. Its table records fewer than 200,000 clones. This receptor was taken from a young woman in good health. The specimen sequenced was blood. The rearrangement joins TRBV28 to TRBJ1-1; D is perhaps TRBD1 (5 bases). Here the CDR3 reads CASSLRGRGEAFF. In DNA, the CDR3 is TGTGCCAGCAGTTTAAGGGGACGGGGGGAAGCTTTCTTT.